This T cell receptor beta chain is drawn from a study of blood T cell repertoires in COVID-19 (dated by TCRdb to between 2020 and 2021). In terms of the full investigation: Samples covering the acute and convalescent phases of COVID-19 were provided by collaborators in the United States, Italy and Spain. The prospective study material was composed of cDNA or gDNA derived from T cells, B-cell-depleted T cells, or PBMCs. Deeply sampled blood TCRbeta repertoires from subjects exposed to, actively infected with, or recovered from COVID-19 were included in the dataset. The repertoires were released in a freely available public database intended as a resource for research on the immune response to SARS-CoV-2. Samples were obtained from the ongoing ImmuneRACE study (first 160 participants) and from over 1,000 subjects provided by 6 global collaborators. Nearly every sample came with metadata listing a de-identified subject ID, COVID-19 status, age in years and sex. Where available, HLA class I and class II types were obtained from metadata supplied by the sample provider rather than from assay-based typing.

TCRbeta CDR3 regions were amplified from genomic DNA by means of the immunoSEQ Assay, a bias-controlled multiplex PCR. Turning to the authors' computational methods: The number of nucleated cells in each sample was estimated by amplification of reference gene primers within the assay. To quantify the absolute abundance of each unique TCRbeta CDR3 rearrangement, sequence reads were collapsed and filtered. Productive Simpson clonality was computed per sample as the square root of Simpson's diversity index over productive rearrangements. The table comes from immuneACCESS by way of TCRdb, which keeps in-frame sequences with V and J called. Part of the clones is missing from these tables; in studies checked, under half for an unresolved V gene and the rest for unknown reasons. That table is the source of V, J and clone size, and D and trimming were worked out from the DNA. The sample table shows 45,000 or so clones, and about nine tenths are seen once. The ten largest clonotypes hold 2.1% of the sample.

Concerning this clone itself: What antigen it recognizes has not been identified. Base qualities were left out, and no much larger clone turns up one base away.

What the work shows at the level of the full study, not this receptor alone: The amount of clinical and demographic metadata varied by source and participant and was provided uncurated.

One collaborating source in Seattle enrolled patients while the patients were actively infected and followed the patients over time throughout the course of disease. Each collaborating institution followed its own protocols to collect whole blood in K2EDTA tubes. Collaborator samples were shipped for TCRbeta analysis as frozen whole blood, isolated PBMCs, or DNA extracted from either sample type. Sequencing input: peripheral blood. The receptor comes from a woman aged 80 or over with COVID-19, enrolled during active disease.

Here the CDR3 is given as CASSPRGAGELFF. The DNA is as follows: TGTGCCAGCTCACCTCGAGGAGCCGGGGAGCTGTTTTTT. The receptor chain draws on TRBV18 and TRBJ2-2; no D gene is confidently identified. CDR1 KGHSH and CDR2 LQKENI were looked up in the germline V gene. Deletion took 3 bases off V and 6 bases off J, with a span of 8 bases between the germline ends. Measured from the cysteine to the phenylalanine, the CDR3 is 13 residues long. This entry keeps only the CDR3 DNA: 39 bases, framed from base 1. Supplemented by the reference TRBV18 and TRBJ2-2 proteins around the CDR3, the complete variable domain is NAGVMQNPRHLVRRRGQEARLRCSPMKGHSHVYWYRQLPEEGLKFMVYLQKENIIDESGMPKERFSAEFPKEGPSILRIQQVVRGDSAAYFCASSPRGAGELFFGEGSRLTVL.